These 9 T cell receptor beta chains share one sample of origin, sequenced in a study of cytomegalovirus exposure and HLA in healthy donors. Generated by immunoSEQ multiplex PCR, the TCRdb table keeps only in-frame clones and is missing some. The sample shows fewer than 150,000 clones, 70% to 90% of them seen only once. The sequenced material came from PBMCs. These receptors originate from a man aged 18 to 29 in good health and CMV-seropositive.

The count of this clone is one. The chain combines TRBV9 with TRBJ2-1, with D possibly matching TRBD2 (5 bases). The CDR3 is 14 residues long. Deletions cut 3 bases from V and 15 bases from J, with 22 bases between. CDR1 is SGDLS, CDR2 YYNGEE, per germline. The CDR3 DNA reads TGTGCCAGCAGCGCCCGCCCCGCCGGGATAAGATTGTTCTTC. Its protein product is CASSARPAGIRLFF.

J is TRBJ2-7 and V is TRBV28; D unclear. Trimming pared 6 bases from V and 2 bases from J, leaving 17 bases between. CDR1 MDHEN and CDR2 SYDVKM come from the germline V gene. CDR3 size: 15 residues. CDR3 DNA sequence: TGTGCCAGCAGCCCCCCTTACATCAGCGCCTACGAGCAGTACTTC. It codes for CASSPPYISAYEQYF.

This chain uses TRBV25-1 with TRBJ1-1, with D perhaps TRBD1 (5 bases). The CDR3 has 13 residues. From germline, CDR1 is MGHDK and CDR2 SYGVNS. Deletions cut 1 base from V and 10 bases from J, with 13 bases between. In DNA form, the CDR3 reads TGTGCCAGCAGTGAATTCGGGGGAGCTCGAGCTTTCTTT. Amino acids: CASSEFGGARAFF.

This clone was seen more than once but under ten times. The chain carries TRBV30 and TRBJ1-2, with 10 bases aligning to TRBD1. Germline V lookup: CDR1 GTSNPN, CDR2 SVGIG (reference sequence). Trimming took 1 base from V and 3 from J; bases not matched to a gene: 8. This CDR3 region has 16 residues. This CDR3 reads CAWSERDRGSYYGYTF. As DNA, the CDR3 is TGTGCCTGGAGTGAAAGGGACAGGGGATCGTACTATGGCTACACCTTC.

The chain links TRBV29-1 to TRBJ1-1; TRBD1 is a possible D gene (5 bases). V lost 5 bases, J lost 1 base, and 14 bases lay in between. Germline assignment: CDR1 SQVTM and CDR2 ANQGSEA. This CDR3 has 14 amino acids. Here the CDR3 DNA reads TGCAGCGTTTCCCCTCTTACAGGGAACACTGAAGCTTTCTTT. Translated, it gives CSVSPLTGNTEAFF.

The gene calls are TRBV5-4 and TRBJ2-7; 14 positions match TRBD2. After removal of 5 bases from V and 4 bases from J, the junction contained 11 bases not matched to a gene. Looked up from germline, CDR1 is SGHNT and CDR2 is YYREEE (reference sequence). This CDR3 has 17 residues. In nucleotides, the CDR3 is TGTGCCAGCAGTCCTCCCCCAGGACTAGCGGGAGGATACGAGCAGTACTTC. Its translation is CASSPPPGLAGGYEQYF. Variable domain in full (rest from reference TRBV5-4 and TRBJ2-7): ETGVTQSPTHLIKTRGQQVTLRCSSQSGHNTVSWYQQALGQGPQFIFQYYREEENGRGNFPPRFSGLQFPNYSSELNVNALELDDSALYLCASSPPPGLAGGYEQYFGPGTRLTVT.

This chain links TRBV9 with TRBJ1-2, with D maybe TRBD1 (6 bases). The germline V gene encodes CDR1 SGDLS and CDR2 YYNGEE. The CDR3 has 15 residues. Trimming cost V 4 bases and J 8 bases, with 21 bases left between them. The CDR3 is CASSPTLNRVDGYTF. DNA of the CDR3: TGTGCCAGCAGCCCCACCCTGAACAGGGTTGACGGCTACACCTTC.

V gene TRBV6-1 combines with J gene TRBJ2-1; tentative D call: TRBD1 (6 bases). The CDR3 length is 14 residues. The germline gives CDR1 MNHNS, CDR2 SASEGT. V lost 7 bases and J lost 10, with 20 bases in between. The CDR3 reads CASMVALIGTEQFF. CDR3 DNA sequence: TGTGCCAGCATGGTGGCGCTAATCGGGACAGAGCAGTTCTTC.

The chain recombines TRBV7-9 with TRBJ2-1; 7 positions agree with TRBD1. Unmatched junction bases numbered 9, after V lost 5 bases and J lost 2 bases. CDR1 SEHNR and CDR2 FQNEAQ come from the germline V gene (reference sequence). This CDR3 has 16 amino acids. The CDR3 nucleotides are TGTGCCAGCAGCCCCCTACCCGGGACAGCCTACAATGAGCAGTTCTTC. Protein: CASSPLPGTAYNEQFF. The full variable domain, rest sourced from reference TRBV7-9 and TRBJ2-1, is DTGVSQNPRHKITKRGQNVTFRCDPISEHNRLYWYRQTLGQGPEFLTYFQNEAQLEKSRLLSDRFSAERPKGSFSTLEIQRTEQGDSAMYLCASSPLPGTAYNEQFFGPGTRLTVL.